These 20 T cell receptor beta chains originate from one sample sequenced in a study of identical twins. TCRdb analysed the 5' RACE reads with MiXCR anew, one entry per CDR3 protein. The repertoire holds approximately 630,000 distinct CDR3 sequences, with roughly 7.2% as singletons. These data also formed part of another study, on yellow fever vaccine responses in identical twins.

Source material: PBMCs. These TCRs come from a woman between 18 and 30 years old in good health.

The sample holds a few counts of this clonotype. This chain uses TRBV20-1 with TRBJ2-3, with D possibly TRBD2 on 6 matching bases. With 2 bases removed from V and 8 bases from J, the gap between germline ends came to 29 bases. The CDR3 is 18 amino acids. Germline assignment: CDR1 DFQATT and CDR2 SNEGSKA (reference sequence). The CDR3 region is CSARPTWRERTSWGTQYF. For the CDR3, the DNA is TGCAGTGCTAGACCTACTTGGCGGGAACGGACGTCCTGGGGTACGCAGTATTTT.

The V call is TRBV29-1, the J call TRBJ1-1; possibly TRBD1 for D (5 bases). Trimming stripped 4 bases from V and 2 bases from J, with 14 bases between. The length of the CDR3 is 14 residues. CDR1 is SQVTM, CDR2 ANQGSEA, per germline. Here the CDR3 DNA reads TGCAGCGTTGCCCCCGGGGGATTTAACACTGAAGCTTTCTTT. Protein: CSVAPGGFNTEAFF. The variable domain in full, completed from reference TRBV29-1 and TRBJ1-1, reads SAVISQKPSRDICQRGTSLTIQCQVDSQVTMMFWYRQQPGQSLTLIATANQGSEATYESGFVIDKFPISRPNLTFSTLTVSNMSPEDSSIYLCSVAPGGFNTEAFFGQGTRLTVV.

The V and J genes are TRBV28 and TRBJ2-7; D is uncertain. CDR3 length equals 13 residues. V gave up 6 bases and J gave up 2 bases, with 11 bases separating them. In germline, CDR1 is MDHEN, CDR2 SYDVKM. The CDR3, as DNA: TGTGCCAGCAGCGCCATACCGCCCTACGAGCAGTACTTC. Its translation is CASSAIPPYEQYF. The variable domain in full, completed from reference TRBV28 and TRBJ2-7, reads DVKVTQSSRYLVKRTGEKVFLECVQDMDHENMFWYRQDPGLGLRLIYFSYDVKMKEKGDIPEGYSVSREKKERFSLILESASTNQTSMYLCASSAIPPYEQYFGPGTRLTVT.

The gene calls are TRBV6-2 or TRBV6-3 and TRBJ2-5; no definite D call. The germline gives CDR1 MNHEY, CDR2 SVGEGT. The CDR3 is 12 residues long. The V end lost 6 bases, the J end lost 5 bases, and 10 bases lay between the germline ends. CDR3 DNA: TGTGCCAGCAGGCTACTTGGTGAGACCCAGTACTTC. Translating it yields CASRLLGETQYF.

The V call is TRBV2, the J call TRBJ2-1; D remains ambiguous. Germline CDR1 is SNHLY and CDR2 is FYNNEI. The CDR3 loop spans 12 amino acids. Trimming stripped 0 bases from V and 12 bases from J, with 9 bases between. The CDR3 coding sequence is TGTGCCAGCAGTGAAGCGGGCAGCACGCAGTTCTTC. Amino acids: CASSEAGSTQFF.

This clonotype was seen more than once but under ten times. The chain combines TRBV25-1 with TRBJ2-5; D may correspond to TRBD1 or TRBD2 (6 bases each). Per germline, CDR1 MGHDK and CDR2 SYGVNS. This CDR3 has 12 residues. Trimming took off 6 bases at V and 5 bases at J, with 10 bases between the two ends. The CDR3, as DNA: TGTGCCAGCAGCACAGGGAGGGAGACCCAGTACTTC. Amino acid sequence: CASSTGRETQYF.

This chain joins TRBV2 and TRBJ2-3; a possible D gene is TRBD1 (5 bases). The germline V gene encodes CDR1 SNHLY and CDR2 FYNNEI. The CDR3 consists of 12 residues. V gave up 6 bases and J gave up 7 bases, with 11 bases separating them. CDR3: CASRAGQNTQYF. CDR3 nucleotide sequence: TGTGCCAGCAGAGCAGGGCAGAATACGCAGTATTTT.

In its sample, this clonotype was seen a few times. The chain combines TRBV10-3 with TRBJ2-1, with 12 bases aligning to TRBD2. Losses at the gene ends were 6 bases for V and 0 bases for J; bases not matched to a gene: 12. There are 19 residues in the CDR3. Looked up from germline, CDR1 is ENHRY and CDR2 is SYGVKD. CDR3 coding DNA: TGTGCCATCAGCAGGACTAGCGGGACCCAAAAGAGCTCCTACAATGAGCAGTTCTTC. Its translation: CAISRTSGTQKSSYNEQFF.

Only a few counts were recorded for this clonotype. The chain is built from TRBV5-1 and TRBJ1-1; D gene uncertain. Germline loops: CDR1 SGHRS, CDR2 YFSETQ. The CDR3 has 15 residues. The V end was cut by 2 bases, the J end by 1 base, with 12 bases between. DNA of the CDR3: TGCGCCAGCAGCTTAAGCCCCGGGTGGAACACTGAAGCTTTCTTT. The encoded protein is CASSLSPGWNTEAFF.

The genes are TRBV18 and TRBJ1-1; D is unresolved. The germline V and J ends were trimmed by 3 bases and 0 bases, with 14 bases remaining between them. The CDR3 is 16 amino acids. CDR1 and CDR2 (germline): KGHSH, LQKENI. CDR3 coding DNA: TGTGCCAGCTCACCCAAAGACAACAACATGAACACTGAAGCTTTCTTT. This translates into CASSPKDNNMNTEAFF.

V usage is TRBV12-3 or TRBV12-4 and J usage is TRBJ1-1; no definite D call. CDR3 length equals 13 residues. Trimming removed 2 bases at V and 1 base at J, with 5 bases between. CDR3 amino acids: CASSLRTNTEAFF. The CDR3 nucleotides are TGTGCCAGCAGTTTACGCACGAACACTGAAGCTTTCTTT.

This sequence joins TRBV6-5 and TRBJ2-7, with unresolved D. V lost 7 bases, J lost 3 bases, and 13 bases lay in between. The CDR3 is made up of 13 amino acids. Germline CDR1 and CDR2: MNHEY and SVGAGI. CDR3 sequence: CASNSLRVYEQYF. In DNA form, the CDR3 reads TGTGCCAGCAATTCTTTACGGGTCTACGAGCAGTACTTC.

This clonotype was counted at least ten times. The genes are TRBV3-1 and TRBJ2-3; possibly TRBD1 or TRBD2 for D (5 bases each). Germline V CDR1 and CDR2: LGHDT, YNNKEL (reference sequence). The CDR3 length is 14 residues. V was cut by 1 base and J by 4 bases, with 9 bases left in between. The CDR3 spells CASSQVQGPDTQYF. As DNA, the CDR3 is TGTGCCAGCAGCCAAGTCCAGGGACCAGATACGCAGTATTTT.

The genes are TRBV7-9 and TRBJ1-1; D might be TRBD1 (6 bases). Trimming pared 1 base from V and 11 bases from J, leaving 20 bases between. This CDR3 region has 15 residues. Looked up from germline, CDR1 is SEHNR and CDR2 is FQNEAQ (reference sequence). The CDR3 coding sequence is TGTGCCAGCAGCTTAGACCCCGGGACACCCGGTAGGGCTTTCTTT. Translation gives CASSLDPGTPGRAFF.

CDR3 sequence (DNA): TGTGCCAGCTCACTAATACAGGGAACGGGTTCCGAGCAGTACTTC. It codes for CASSLIQGTGSEQYF. The V call is TRBV18, the J call TRBJ2-7; D may be TRBD1 (6 bases). The germline V gene encodes CDR1 KGHSH and CDR2 LQKENI. This CDR3 has 15 residues. V lost 4 bases and J lost 6, with 19 bases in between. Full variable domain (missing parts from reference TRBV18 and TRBJ2-7): NAGVMQNPRHLVRRRGQEARLRCSPMKGHSHVYWYRQLPEEGLKFMVYLQKENIIDESGMPKERFSAEFPKEGPSILRIQQVVRGDSAAYFCASSLIQGTGSEQYFGPGTRLTVT.

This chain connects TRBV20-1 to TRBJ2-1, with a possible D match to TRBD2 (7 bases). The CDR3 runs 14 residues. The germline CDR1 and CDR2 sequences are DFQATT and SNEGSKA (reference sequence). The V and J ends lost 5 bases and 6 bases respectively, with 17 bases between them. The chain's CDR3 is CSAGEGGGRNEQFF. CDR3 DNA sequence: TGCAGTGCTGGGGAGGGCGGGGGCCGCAATGAGCAGTTCTTC.

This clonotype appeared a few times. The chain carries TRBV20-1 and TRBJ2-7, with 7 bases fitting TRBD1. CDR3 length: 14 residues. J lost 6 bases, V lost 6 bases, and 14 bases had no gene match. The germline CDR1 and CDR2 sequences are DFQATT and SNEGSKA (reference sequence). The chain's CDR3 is CSARDSLESFEQYV. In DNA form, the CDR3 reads TGCAGTGCAAGGGACAGTTTGGAATCATTCGAGCAGTACGTC.

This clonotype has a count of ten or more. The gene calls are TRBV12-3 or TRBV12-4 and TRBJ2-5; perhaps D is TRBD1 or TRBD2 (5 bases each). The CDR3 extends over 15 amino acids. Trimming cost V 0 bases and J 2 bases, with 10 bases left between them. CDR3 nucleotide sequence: TGTGCCAGCAGTTTAGCGGGGGACGTTCAAGAGACCCAGTACTTC. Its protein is CASSLAGDVQETQYF.

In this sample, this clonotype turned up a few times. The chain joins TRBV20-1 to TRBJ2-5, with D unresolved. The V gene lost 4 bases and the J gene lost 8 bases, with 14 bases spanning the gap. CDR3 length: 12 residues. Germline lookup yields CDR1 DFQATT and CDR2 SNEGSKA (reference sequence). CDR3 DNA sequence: TGCAGTGCTATCGACCCACCTTCTACCCAGTACTTC. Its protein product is CSAIDPPSTQYF.

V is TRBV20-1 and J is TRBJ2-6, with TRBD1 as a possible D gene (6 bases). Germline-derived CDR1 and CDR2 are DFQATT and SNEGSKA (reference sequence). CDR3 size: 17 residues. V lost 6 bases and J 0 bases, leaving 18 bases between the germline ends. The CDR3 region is CSATTGTHNSGANVLTF. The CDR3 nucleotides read TGCAGTGCAACTACCGGGACACACAACTCTGGGGCCAACGTCCTGACTTTC.